The present TCR beta chain was sequenced within a study of CD8+ T cells in alopecia areata. Study conclusions and caveats: Normal scalp showed lower clonality than lesional scalp, especially alopecia totalis/universalis. TCRs were shared less clearly across patients than in mice, possibly for HLA-related reasons.

Peripheral blood and lesional scalp punch biopsies were taken from alopecia areata patients. Comment on this clone: Its antigen is currently unknown.

V was cut by 0 bases and J by 6 bases, with 6 bases left in between. Germline V gene data show CDR1 as MNHEY and CDR2 as SVGAGI. There are 13 residues in the CDR3. Extraction and reverse transcription of RNA yielded cDNA as the sequencing template. Profiled with immunoSEQ multiplex PCR; TCRdb holds only in-frame clones, not every one. The sample has 90,000 to 120,000 clones; 50% to 60% are singletons. Sequencing was performed on NKG2D-low CD8+ T cells sorted from blood. The genes are TRBV6-5 and TRBJ2-1, with D possibly called TRBD1 or TRBD2 (5 bases each). This TCR was recovered from a human donor with alopecia areata. CDR3: CASSYSGPNEQFF. The DNA of the CDR3 is TGTGCCAGCAGTTACTCGGGACCCAATGAGCAGTTCTTC.